The clone carrying this T cell receptor beta chain was observed a few times. In the authors' workflow: Using reference gene primer amplification, nucleated cell counts were estimated. Only in-frame clones appear in the TCRdb table, and some are missing; sequencing was by immunoSEQ multiplex PCR. Clone size and V and J calls were adopted from that table, with D and trimming inferred from the DNA. This sample has hundreds of thousands of clones, with 80% to 95% found just once. This specimen belongs to a study of blood T cell repertoires in COVID-19. The CDR3 covers 14 residues. V lost 4 bases and J lost 2, with 12 bases in between. CDR1 is MGHDK, CDR2 SYGVNS, per germline. Patients of the Seattle cohort, enrolled during active infection, were followed longitudinally.

Material: peripheral blood. The receptor's source is a man in his sixties with COVID-19, enrolled during active disease. The chain is built from TRBV25-1 and TRBJ2-7; possibly TRBD1 for D (6 bases). This chain's CDR3 is CASSAGQPPYEQYF. For the CDR3, the DNA is TGTGCCAGCAGTGCCGGACAGCCCCCCTACGAGCAGTACTTC.